These 16 T cell receptor beta chains share one sample of origin, sequenced in a study of T-cell reconstitution after alpha-beta-depleted transplantation in children. TCRbeta library preparation incorporated unique molecular identifiers. TCRdb called the PCR reads again in MiXCR, with one record for every CDR3 protein. The profile shows 250,000 to 400,000 distinct CDR3 sequences, roughly 25% of them singletons. The sample in question was PBMCs, mostly from graft donor cells, obtained 180 days after TCRalphabeta/CD19-depleted stem cell transplant. The source of these receptors is a male patient younger than 18 who had a stem cell transplant for acute lymphoblastic leukemia, so the T cells may come from the graft donor.

This chain links TRBV9 with TRBJ1-5, with a weak D call TRBD1 (6 bases). Germline assignment: CDR1 SGDLS and CDR2 YYNGEE. V was cut by 2 bases and J by 6 bases, with 12 bases left in between. The CDR3 length is 14 residues. CDR3 sequence: CASSVHPGVQPQHF. CDR3 bases: TGTGCCAGCAGCGTCCACCCAGGGGTTCAGCCCCAGCATTTT. Full variable domain (remainder filled in from reference TRBV9 and TRBJ1-5): DSGVTQTPKHLITATGQRVTLRCSPRSGDLSVYWYQQSLDQGLQFLIQYYNGEERAKGNILERFSAQQFPDLHSELNLSSLELGDSALYFCASSVHPGVQPQHFGDGTRLSIL.

V and J are TRBV6-1 and TRBJ2-2, with D uncertain. The V end was cut by 10 bases, the J end by 2 bases, with 14 bases between. The CDR3 consists of 14 residues. CDR1 MNHNS and CDR2 SASEGT come from the germline V gene. CDR3 protein: CATFRFLNTGELFF. The DNA of the CDR3 is TGTGCCACCTTCAGGTTTCTCAACACCGGGGAGCTGTTTTTT.

This clonotype was recorded a few times. The rearrangement links TRBV27 to TRBJ2-5; D possibly uses TRBD1 or TRBD2 (5 bases each). V lost 6 bases and J lost 4, with 24 bases in between. CDR3 length: 17 amino acids. CDR1 and CDR2 from the germline V gene are MNHEY and SMNVEV (reference sequence). In DNA, the CDR3 is TGTGCCAGCAGCCCTAGCCCCGGTGACAGCGGTTCAGAGACCCAGTACTTC. It specifies CASSPSPGDSGSETQYF.

This clonotype was found a few times. The chain carries TRBV6-5 and TRBJ1-2, with a tentative D call TRBD1 (5 bases). From germline, CDR1 is MNHEY and CDR2 SVGAGI. Between the trimmed V and J ends, which lost 0 bases and 2 bases, there was a span of 10 bases. The CDR3 is 15 residues long. CDR3 DNA sequence: TGTGCCAGCAGTTACTCCCCCGGGGCGAACTATGGCTACACCTTC. Its translation is CASSYSPGANYGYTF.

V gene TRBV5-1 combines with J gene TRBJ2-3; 7 nucleotides match TRBD1. This CDR3 is built from 14 residues. V lost 5 bases and J lost 6; bases outside the gene matches: 9. The germline gives CDR1 SGHRS, CDR2 YFSETQ. CDR3 sequence reads: CASSEGALSDTQYF. CDR3 bases: TGCGCCAGCAGTGAGGGGGCGTTAAGTGATACGCAGTATTTT.

This clonotype was seen a few times. The chain employs TRBV20-1 and TRBJ2-3, with TRBD2 matching over 7 bases. V lost 3 bases to trimming and J lost 8 bases; unmatched junction nucleotides: 5. Germline V gene lookup returns CDR1 DFQATT and CDR2 SNEGSKA (reference sequence). CDR3 length: 12 residues. The CDR3 DNA sequence: TGCAGTGCTAGCCGGGGGGTCGTTACGCAGTATTTT. It specifies CSASRGVVTQYF.

This rearrangement joins TRBV11-2 to TRBJ1-2; 10 nucleotides agree with TRBD1. The germline V gene encodes CDR1 SGHAT and CDR2 FQNNGV. This CDR3 has 15 residues. The junction had 10 bases not matched to a gene; V was cut back by 5 bases and J by 7 bases. The CDR3, as DNA: TGTGCCAGCAGCCTAATCCGGGACAGGGGAGGTGGCTACACCTTC. Its translation: CASSLIRDRGGGYTF.

This clonotype was counted at least ten times. The V call is TRBV29-1, the J call TRBJ2-7, with D uncertain. The V gene's germline CDR1 is SQVTM and CDR2 ANQGSEA. The CDR3 loop spans 12 amino acids. V was trimmed by 4 bases and J by 3 bases, leaving 10 bases between them. The CDR3 region is CSVGPSHYEQYF. CDR3 bases: TGCAGCGTTGGTCCGTCCCACTACGAGCAGTACTTC.

This clonotype has only a few counts. The junction and the germline gene differ at one end; a read error may be behind it. Written as DNA, the CDR3 is TGCGCCAGCAGCTTGGACAGGGACATTCATAAAGACTTC. Translated: CASSLDRDIHKDF. V usage is TRBV5-1 and J usage is TRBJ2-7, with D maybe TRBD1 (6 bases). The CDR3 is made up of 13 amino acids. CDR1 and CDR2 (germline): SGHRS, YFSETQ.

The genes are TRBV20-1 and TRBJ2-1, with 12 positions matching TRBD2. The length of the CDR3 is 16 residues. CDR1 is DFQATT and CDR2 is SNEGSKA in the germline V gene (reference sequence). With 6 bases clipped from V and 7 bases from J, the junction kept 13 bases outside the gene matches. This chain's CDR3 is CSARGASGRASNEQFF. The CDR3 DNA follows: TGCAGTGCCCGAGGGGCTAGCGGGAGGGCCTCGAATGAGCAGTTCTTC.

The V gene is TRBV14, the J gene TRBJ1-2, with D perhaps matching TRBD1 (5 bases). V dropped 3 bases and J dropped 5 bases, with 10 bases sitting between them. Germline V gives CDR1 SGHDN, CDR2 FVKESK. The CDR3 contains 13 residues. CDR3 loop: CASSQVAGYGYTF. CDR3 nucleotides: TGTGCCAGCAGCCAGGTGGCAGGGTATGGCTACACCTTC.

This clonotype has a handful of counts. This chain connects TRBV4-2 to TRBJ2-5; 11 bases match TRBD2. The CDR3 length is 20 residues. The junction had 12 bases not matched to a gene; V was cut back by 0 bases and J by 0 bases. Germline loops: CDR1 LGHNA, CDR2 YNFKEQ. The CDR3 region is CASSQDDLELAGVYQETQYF. As DNA, the CDR3 is TGTGCCAGCAGCCAAGATGATTTGGAACTAGCGGGAGTCTACCAAGAGACCCAGTACTTC.

Comments on this clonotype: The CDR3 carries no conserved terminal phenylalanine or tryptophan, so it likely arises from a read error. Because the CDR3's place on the DNA is in doubt, the DNA is left out and the CDR3 is given as listed by TCRdb. This sequence joins TRBV3-1 and TRBJ2-1; the DNA was not compared with TRBD2, the D call given in the table. From its first to its last residue, the CDR3 has 13 amino acids. The germline CDR1 and CDR2 sequences are LGHDT and YNNKEL (reference sequence). CDR3 protein: CASSQDQREGLRI.

The chain is built from TRBV10-3 and TRBJ2-4; no clear D. This CDR3 contains 16 residues. V was cut by 3 bases and J by 0 bases, with 12 bases left in between. Germline V gene sequence: CDR1 ENHRY, CDR2 SYGVKD. CDR3 sequence reads: CAISDRTDLAKNIQYF. The CDR3 DNA reads TGTGCCATCAGTGACCGGACGGACCTAGCCAAAAACATTCAGTACTTC.

This clonotype was counted a few times. This chain links TRBV10-3 with TRBJ1-3; TRBD1 matches 8 bases. In germline, CDR1 is ENHRY, CDR2 SYGVKD. The trim removed 6 bases at V and 0 bases at J, leaving 13 bases unmatched. The CDR3 covers 18 residues. The CDR3 protein is CAISNPPHRGTSGNTIYF. Written as DNA, the CDR3 is TGTGCCATCAGCAACCCCCCCCACAGGGGGACCTCTGGAAACACCATATATTTT.

The chain combines TRBV7-9 with TRBJ2-5; D remains ambiguous. Germline V gene lookup returns CDR1 SEHNR and CDR2 FQNEAQ (reference sequence). V lost 4 bases to trimming and J lost 5 bases, with 17 bases between them. This CDR3 spans 15 amino acids. The CDR3 nucleotides read TGTGCCAGCAGCTCGTTAGGGTGGAACGTGGAGACCCAGTACTTC. Its translation: CASSSLGWNVETQYF. Complete variable domain (other parts from reference TRBV7-9 and TRBJ2-5): DTGVSQNPRHKITKRGQNVTFRCDPISEHNRLYWYRQTLGQGPEFLTYFQNEAQLEKSRLLSDRFSAERPKGSFSTLEIQRTEQGDSAMYLCASSSLGWNVETQYFGPGTRLLVL.